The clone carrying this T cell receptor beta chain was counted only a few times. Its antigen is not identified. This record belongs to a study of CD8 T cells in ankylosing spondylitis. Study conclusions and caveats: Significant enrichment of disease-linked clones was reported in matched ankylosing spondylitis synovial fluid.

The V end lost 1 base, the J end lost 4 bases, and 13 bases lay between the germline ends. The CDR3 has 15 amino acids. Quantitative 5'-RACE with molecular barcodes was used to make the TCR beta libraries. TCRdb redid the calling of the 5' RACE reads with MiXCR, one entry per CDR3 protein. The repertoire holds under 450,000 distinct CDR3 sequences, with 20% to 25% as singletons. The specimen sequenced was blood, either unsorted or a sorted T cell fraction (not recorded which). This clonotype was sampled from a male donor with ankylosing spondylitis or in good health (not recorded which). This chain links TRBV12-3 or TRBV12-4 with TRBJ1-2; D possibly corresponds to TRBD1 (5 bases). The CDR3 spells CASSLVPRGGYGYTF. DNA of the CDR3: TGTGCCAGCAGTTTAGTCCCCCGCGGGGGCTATGGCTACACCTTC.